These 30 T cell receptor beta chains originate from one sample sequenced in a study of follicular helper T cells after annual influenza vaccination. Profiling relied on immunoSEQ multiplex PCR, and the TCRdb table lists in-frame clones only, not all of them. The sample has about 11,000 clones, around four fifths seen once. The source material was CXCR5- memory CD4+ T cells sorted from blood, sampled 6 weeks after influenza vaccination. Receptors were obtained from an adult who received the influenza vaccine.

The rearrangement uses TRBV5-5 and TRBJ1-3; D gene ambiguous. The CDR3 covers 14 residues. V shed 1 base and J shed 4 bases, with 9 bases lying between them. The germline V gene has CDR1 SGHKS and CDR2 YYEKEE (reference sequence). The CDR3 DNA reads as TGTGCCAGCAGCTTGCCAAGCGCGGGAAACACCATATATTTT. This encodes CASSLPSAGNTIYF.

The table lists this clone with a count of one. The J gene is TRBJ1-1, the V gene TRBV7-2, with 7 bases fitting TRBD1. V shed 1 base, J shed 3 bases, and the junction held 5 bases outside the gene matches. CDR3 size: 15 residues. Germline CDR1 reads SGHTA; CDR2 reads FQGNSA. CDR3 sequence reads: CASSLVFDRDTEAFF. The CDR3 DNA follows: TGTGCCAGCAGCTTAGTCTTCGACAGGGACACTGAAGCTTTCTTT.

The chain uses TRBV7-2 and TRBJ1-1; 9 nucleotides align to TRBD1. Germline V gives CDR1 SGHTA, CDR2 FQGNSA. The V and J ends lost 1 base and 4 bases, in that order; junction bases with no gene match: 4. The CDR3 covers 15 residues. The CDR3 sequence: CASSLVDRGATEAFF. Here the CDR3 DNA reads TGTGCCAGCAGCTTAGTCGACAGGGGGGCCACTGAAGCTTTCTTT.

The J gene is TRBJ2-5, the V gene TRBV7-2; D perhaps matches TRBD2 (5 bases). The length of the CDR3 is 11 residues. Trimming left V 5 bases short and J 7 bases short, with 8 bases between. Germline V lookup: CDR1 SGHTA, CDR2 FQGNSA. Here the CDR3 reads CASSDRGTQYF. In DNA form, the CDR3 reads TGTGCCAGCAGCGACCGGGGGACCCAGTACTTC.

The chain is built from TRBV4-1 and TRBJ1-5; no clear D gene. The CDR3 runs 14 residues. Deletions cut 0 bases from V and 4 bases from J, with 7 bases between. Germline CDR1 is MGHRA and CDR2 is YSYEKL. The CDR3 loop reads CASSQDIPNQPQHF. CDR3 nucleotide sequence: TGCGCCAGCAGCCAAGATATCCCTAATCAGCCCCAGCATTTT.

The V call is TRBV19, the J call TRBJ1-5, with TRBD1 matching over 7 bases. V was pared by 9 bases and J by 0 bases, with 11 bases of the junction left unmatched. The CDR3 is 16 amino acids. Germline CDR1 is LNHDA and CDR2 is SQIVND (reference sequence). CDR3 sequence: CASRDRVIHSNQPQHF. CDR3 nucleotide sequence: TGTGCCAGCCGGGACAGAGTCATCCATAGCAATCAGCCCCAGCATTTT.

This clone has a handful of counts. The chain employs TRBV28 and TRBJ2-7; 7 bases map to TRBD2. Germline V CDR1 and CDR2: MDHEN, SYDVKM. J gave up 7 bases and V 5 bases, and 11 bases lay outside the gene matches. The CDR3 runs to 14 residues. Here the CDR3 reads CASSPLRDYGEQYF. The CDR3, as DNA: TGTGCCAGCAGTCCCCTTCGGGACTACGGTGAGCAGTACTTC.

The chain is built from TRBV19 and TRBJ1-5; perhaps TRBD1 as D (6 bases). Germline lookup yields CDR1 LNHDA and CDR2 SQIVND (reference sequence). Trimming removed 8 bases at V and 4 bases at J, with 18 bases between. The CDR3 covers 15 residues. The DNA for the CDR3 is TGTGCCAGTCGGGAACCGGGACACTCAAATCAGCCCCAGCATTTT. Translation: CASREPGHSNQPQHF.

The V gene is TRBV29-1, the J gene TRBJ2-3, with a possible D match to TRBD2 (5 bases). Germline V lookup: CDR1 SQVTM, CDR2 ANQGSEA. V gave up 4 bases and J gave up 4 bases, with 9 bases separating them. The CDR3 runs 12 residues. This CDR3 is CSVGLASDTQYF. CDR3 bases: TGCAGCGTTGGTCTAGCTTCAGATACGCAGTATTTT.

The chain carries TRBV7-9 and TRBJ1-3; TRBD1 matches at 7 bases. CDR1 and CDR2 (germline): SEHNR, FQNEAQ (reference sequence). Losses at the gene ends were 6 bases for V and 7 bases for J; bases not matched to a gene: 12. The CDR3 spans 15 residues. CDR3 protein: CASSFPTGTANTIYF. CDR3 bases: TGTGCCAGCAGTTTCCCGACCGGGACAGCTAACACCATATATTTT.

The rearrangement links TRBV7-2 to TRBJ2-1; possible D gene TRBD1, 6 bases. Germline CDR1 and CDR2: SGHTA and FQGNSA. V dropped 11 bases and J dropped 10 bases, with 15 bases sitting between them. CDR3 length: 11 amino acids. CDR3 protein: CACSRDTEQFF. The CDR3 DNA follows: TGTGCCTGTTCTAGGGACACCGAGCAGTTCTTC.

The gene calls are TRBV7-2 and TRBJ2-3; D ambiguous. Germline CDR1 reads SGHTA; CDR2 reads FQGNSA. The V gene lost 6 bases and the J gene lost 6 bases, with 16 bases spanning the gap. The CDR3 is 14 amino acids. CDR3: CASRSNSDWDTQYF. The CDR3 bases are TGTGCCAGCAGATCAAACTCAGACTGGGATACGCAGTATTTT.

The chain couples TRBV27 to TRBJ2-5; D uncertain. Germline CDR1 MNHEY, CDR2 SMNVEV (reference sequence). The V end lost 5 bases, the J end lost 0 bases, and 1 base lay between the germline ends. This CDR3 has 11 amino acids. The CDR3 here is CASSHQETQYF. DNA of the CDR3: TGTGCCAGCAGTCACCAAGAGACCCAGTACTTC.

V usage is TRBV28 and J usage is TRBJ2-3, with unresolved D. V shed 4 bases and J shed 0 bases, with 11 bases lying between them. There are 15 residues in the CDR3. Per the germline V gene, CDR1 is MDHEN and CDR2 is SYDVKM. The CDR3 region is CASSSDITSTDTQYF. DNA for the CDR3: TGTGCCAGCAGTTCCGACATCACTAGCACAGATACGCAGTATTTT. The variable domain in full, completed from reference TRBV28 and TRBJ2-3, reads DVKVTQSSRYLVKRTGEKVFLECVQDMDHENMFWYRQDPGLGLRLIYFSYDVKMKEKGDIPEGYSVSREKKERFSLILESASTNQTSMYLCASSSDITSTDTQYFGPGTRLTVL.

This clone was detected only once. This chain joins TRBV18 and TRBJ2-7, with 8 bases aligning to TRBD1. Germline V CDR1 and CDR2: KGHSH, LQKENI. There are 14 residues in the CDR3. V shed 3 bases and J 1 base; nucleotides not matched to a gene: 2. The CDR3 sequence: CASSPRQGSYEQYF. CDR3 sequence (DNA): TGTGCCAGCTCACCCAGACAGGGGTCCTACGAGCAGTACTTC. Filled out from reference TRBV18 and TRBJ2-7, the complete variable domain reads NAGVMQNPRHLVRRRGQEARLRCSPMKGHSHVYWYRQLPEEGLKFMVYLQKENIIDESGMPKERFSAEFPKEGPSILRIQQVVRGDSAAYFCASSPRQGSYEQYFGPGTRLTVT.

The gene calls are TRBV13 and TRBJ2-5; 14 bases align to TRBD2. CDR1 PRHDT and CDR2 FYEKMQ come from the germline V gene (reference sequence). The CDR3 has 17 residues. Unmatched junction bases numbered 12, after V lost 5 bases and J lost 7 bases. The CDR3 nucleotides are TGTGCCAGCAGCCCGAGTAGACTAGCGGGGGGGCTGGGGACCCAGTACTTC. Residues: CASSPSRLAGGLGTQYF.

This clone was found once. The chain has TRBV5-1 and TRBJ1-2; the D is unclear. Germline lookup yields CDR1 SGHRS and CDR2 YFSETQ. V lost 3 bases, J lost 4 bases, and 10 bases lay in between. This CDR3 is built from 13 residues. CDR3 sequence: CASSSGVGYGYTF. CDR3 sequence (DNA): TGCGCCAGCAGCTCCGGGGTTGGCTATGGCTACACCTTC.

The chain couples TRBV4-3 to TRBJ2-3; D ambiguous. This CDR3 contains 15 residues. Trimming took 2 bases from V and 6 from J, leaving 15 bases between them. CDR1 is LGHNA and CDR2 is YSLEER in the germline V gene. CDR3 DNA sequence: TGCGCCAGCAGCCAACGTAAACTTACCGGGGATACGCAGTATTTT. It yields the protein CASSQRKLTGDTQYF.

This clone occurred a few times. This chain uses TRBV11-2 with TRBJ2-6; 8 nucleotides line up with TRBD1. From germline, CDR1 is SGHAT and CDR2 FQNNGV. The CDR3 sequence is 15 residues long. V was clipped by 6 bases and J by 2 bases; unmatched bases: 3. The CDR3 DNA follows: TGTGCCAGCAGAACACAGGGGGCTGGGGCCAACGTCCTGACTTTC. Translating gives CASRTQGAGANVLTF.

In nucleotides, the CDR3 is TGCGCCAGCAGCTTGGGGAACACCGGGGAGCTGTTTTTT. It specifies CASSLGNTGELFF. This chain uses TRBV5-1 with TRBJ2-2; no reliable D call. V dropped 0 bases and J dropped 1 base, with 1 base sitting between them. The CDR3 is 13 amino acids. Germline-derived CDR1 and CDR2 are SGHRS and YFSETQ.

The genes are TRBV2 and TRBJ2-5; 7 bases agree with TRBD2. J was trimmed by 3 bases and V by 7 bases; bases with no gene match: 8. Germline-derived CDR1 and CDR2 are SNHLY and FYNNEI. The CDR3 sequence is 14 residues long. The DNA of the CDR3 is TGTGCCAGCAAGGATTGGAGCGGGGAAGAGACCCAGTACTTC. Its protein product is CASKDWSGEETQYF.

The chain links TRBV30 to TRBJ2-6; D is possibly TRBD1 (6 bases). Germline V CDR1 and CDR2: GTSNPN, SVGIG (reference sequence). This CDR3 has 15 amino acids. The V end was cut by 1 base, the J end by 2 bases, with 9 bases between. This CDR3 reads CAWSGQVPGANVLTF. As DNA, the CDR3 is TGTGCCTGGAGTGGACAGGTACCTGGGGCCAACGTCCTGACTTTC.

V is TRBV5-1 and J is TRBJ1-1; 12 positions agree with TRBD1. Germline V gene lookup returns CDR1 SGHRS and CDR2 YFSETQ. V trimming: 4 bases; J trimming: 7 bases; junction bases outside the gene matches: 8. The CDR3 loop spans 15 amino acids. CDR3 in amino acids: CASSGGQGAESEAFF. CDR3 coding DNA: TGCGCCAGCAGCGGGGGACAGGGGGCAGAAAGTGAAGCTTTCTTT.

The genes are TRBV28 and TRBJ1-5, with D possibly being TRBD1 (6 bases). Germline V gene data show CDR1 as MDHEN and CDR2 as SYDVKM. V was cut by 8 bases and J by 4 bases, with 12 bases left in between. The CDR3 is 13 residues long. The CDR3 coding sequence is TGTGCCAGCGATGACAGGCCTAATCAGCCCCAGCATTTT. Residues: CASDDRPNQPQHF.

The chain employs TRBV6-5 and TRBJ2-5, with 7 bases that match TRBD1. V was clipped by 5 bases and J by 5 bases; unmatched bases: 11. Germline assignment: CDR1 MNHEY and CDR2 SVGAGI. The CDR3 length is 15 residues. This CDR3 is CASSPFDRADETQYF. The CDR3 DNA follows: TGTGCCAGCAGTCCATTCGACAGGGCCGACGAGACCCAGTACTTC.

The chain carries TRBV4-3 and TRBJ2-6; D is possibly TRBD1 (5 bases). Trimming removed 3 bases at V and 0 bases at J, with 12 bases between. This CDR3 has 17 amino acids. CDR1 and CDR2 from the germline V gene are LGHNA and YSLEER. CDR3 loop: CASSQNLDSSGANVLTF. The CDR3 bases are TGCGCCAGCAGCCAGAATTTAGACAGCTCTGGGGCCAACGTCCTGACTTTC.

The chain couples TRBV5-8 to TRBJ2-7; possible D gene TRBD1, 5 bases. Germline V gene lookup returns CDR1 SGHTS and CDR2 YDEGEE. The CDR3 length is 14 residues. Trimming removed 4 bases from V and 5 bases from J, with 16 bases in between. CDR3 sequence (DNA): TGTGCCAGCAGCCTAAGACAGAACGGTAACGAGCAGTACTTC. Translated, it gives CASSLRQNGNEQYF.

The sample holds one count of this clone. This chain connects TRBV11-3 to TRBJ2-5, with 13 positions matching TRBD2. CDR1 and CDR2 (germline): SGHNT, YENEEA. V shed 1 base and J 1 base; nucleotides not matched to a gene: 3. The CDR3 has 17 residues. The CDR3 reads CASSLGGTSGAQETQYF. The CDR3 region has the DNA TGTGCCAGCAGCTTAGGAGGGACTAGCGGGGCCCAAGAGACCCAGTACTTC.

The chain couples TRBV7-2 to TRBJ2-5, with TRBD1 as a possible D gene (6 bases). The germline CDR1 and CDR2 sequences are SGHTA and FQGNSA. Deletions cut 7 bases from V and 1 base from J, with 10 bases between. The CDR3 spans 13 residues. CDR3 amino acids: CASTWGPQETQYF. Here the CDR3 DNA reads TGTGCCAGCACTTGGGGGCCCCAAGAGACCCAGTACTTC.

DNA of the CDR3: TGTGCCAGCAGCTTGGGGGACAGGTTGCCCTATGGCTACACCTTC. Translating it yields CASSLGDRLPYGYTF. This rearrangement joins TRBV5-6 to TRBJ1-2; 8 nucleotides match TRBD1. Unmatched junction bases numbered 5, after V lost 0 bases and J lost 4 bases. This CDR3 has 15 residues. The germline gives CDR1 SGHDT, CDR2 YYEEEE. The variable domain in full, completed from reference TRBV5-6 and TRBJ1-2, reads DAGVTQSPTHLIKTRGQQVTLRCSPKSGHDTVSWYQQALGQGPQFIFQYYEEEERQRGNFPDRFSGHQFPNYSSELNVNALLLGDSALYLCASSLGDRLPYGYTFGSGTRLTVV.